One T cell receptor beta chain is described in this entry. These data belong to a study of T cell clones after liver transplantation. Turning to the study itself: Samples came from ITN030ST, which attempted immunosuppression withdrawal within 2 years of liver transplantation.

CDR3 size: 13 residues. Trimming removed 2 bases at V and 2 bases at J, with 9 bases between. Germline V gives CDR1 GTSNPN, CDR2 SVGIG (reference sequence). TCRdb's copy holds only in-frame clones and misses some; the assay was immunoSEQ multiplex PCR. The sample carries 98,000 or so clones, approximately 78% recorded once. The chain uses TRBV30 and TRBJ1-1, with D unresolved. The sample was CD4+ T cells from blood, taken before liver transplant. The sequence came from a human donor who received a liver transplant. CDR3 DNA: TGTGCCTGGAGTAAAAGTGCTAACACTGAAGCTTTCTTT. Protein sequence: CAWSKSANTEAFF.